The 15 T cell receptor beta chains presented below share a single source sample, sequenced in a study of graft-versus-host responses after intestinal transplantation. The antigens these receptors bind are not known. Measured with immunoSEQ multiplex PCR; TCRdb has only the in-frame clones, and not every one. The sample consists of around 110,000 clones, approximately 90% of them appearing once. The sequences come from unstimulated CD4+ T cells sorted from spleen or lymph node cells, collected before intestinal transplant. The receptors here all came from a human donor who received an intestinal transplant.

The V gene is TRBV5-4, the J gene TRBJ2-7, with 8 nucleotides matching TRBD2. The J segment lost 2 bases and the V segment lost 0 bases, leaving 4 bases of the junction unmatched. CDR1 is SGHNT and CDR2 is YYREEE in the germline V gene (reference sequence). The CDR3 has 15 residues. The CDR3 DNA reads TGTGCCAGCAGCTTGGACGGGGGGGGTGCCTACGAGCAGTACTTC. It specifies CASSLDGGGAYEQYF.

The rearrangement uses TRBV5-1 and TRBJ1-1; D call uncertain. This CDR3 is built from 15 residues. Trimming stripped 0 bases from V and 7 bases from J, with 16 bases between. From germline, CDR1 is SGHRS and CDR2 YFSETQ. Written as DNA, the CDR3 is TGCGCCAGCAGCTTGGCCGGGAAGGATCCCGGTGAAGCTTTCTTT. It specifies CASSLAGKDPGEAFF.

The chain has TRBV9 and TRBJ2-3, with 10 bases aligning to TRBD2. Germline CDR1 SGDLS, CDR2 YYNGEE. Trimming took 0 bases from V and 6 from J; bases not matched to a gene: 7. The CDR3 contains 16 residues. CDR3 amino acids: CASSVATSGTPDTQYF. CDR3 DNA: TGTGCCAGCAGCGTAGCTACTAGCGGGACCCCCGATACGCAGTATTTT.

The CDR3 protein is CASSFRDRAFSSGNTIYF. DNA of the CDR3: TGTGCCAGTAGTTTCCGGGACAGGGCTTTTAGCTCTGGAAACACCATATATTTT. The chain couples TRBV19 to TRBJ1-3, with TRBD1 matching over 9 bases. Germline V CDR1 and CDR2: LNHDA, SQIVND (reference sequence). V was pared by 5 bases and J by 0 bases, with 11 bases of the junction left unmatched. The CDR3 runs 18 residues.

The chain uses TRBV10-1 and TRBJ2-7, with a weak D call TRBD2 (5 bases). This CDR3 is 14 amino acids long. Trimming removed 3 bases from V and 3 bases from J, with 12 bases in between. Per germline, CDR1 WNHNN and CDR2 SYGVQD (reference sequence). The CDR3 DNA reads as TGCGCCAGCAGTGACGGACCTCGGGGCTACGAGCAGTACTTC. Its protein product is CASSDGPRGYEQYF.

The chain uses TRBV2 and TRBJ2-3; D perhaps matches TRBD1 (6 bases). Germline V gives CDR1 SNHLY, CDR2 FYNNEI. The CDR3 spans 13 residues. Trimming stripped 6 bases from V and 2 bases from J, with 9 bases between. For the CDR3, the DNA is TGTGCCAGCAGCAGGGGTCTCACAGATACGCAGTATTTT. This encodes CASSRGLTDTQYF.

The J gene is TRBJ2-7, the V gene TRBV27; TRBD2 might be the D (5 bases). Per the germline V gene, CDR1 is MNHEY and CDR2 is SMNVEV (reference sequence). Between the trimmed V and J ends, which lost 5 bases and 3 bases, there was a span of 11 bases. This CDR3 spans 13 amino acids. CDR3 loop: CASSRLGSYEQYF. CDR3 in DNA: TGTGCCAGCAGTCGATTGGGGAGCTACGAGCAGTACTTC.

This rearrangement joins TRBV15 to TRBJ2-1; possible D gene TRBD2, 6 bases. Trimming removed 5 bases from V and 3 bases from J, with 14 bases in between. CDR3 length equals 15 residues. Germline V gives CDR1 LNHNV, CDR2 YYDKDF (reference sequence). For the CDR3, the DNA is TGTGCCACCAGCCTACGAAACGGGGGCTACAATGAGCAGTTCTTC. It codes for CATSLRNGGYNEQFF.

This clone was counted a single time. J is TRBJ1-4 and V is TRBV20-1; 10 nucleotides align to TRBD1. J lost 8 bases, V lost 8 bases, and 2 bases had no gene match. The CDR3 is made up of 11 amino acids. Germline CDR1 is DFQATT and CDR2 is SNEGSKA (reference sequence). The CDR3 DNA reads TGCAGTTGGACAGGGGGGGAAAAACTGTTTTTT. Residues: CSWTGGEKLFF.

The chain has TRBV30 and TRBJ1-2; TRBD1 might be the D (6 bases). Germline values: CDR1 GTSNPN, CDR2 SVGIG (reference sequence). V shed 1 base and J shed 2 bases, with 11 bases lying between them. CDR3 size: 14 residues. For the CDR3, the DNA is TGTGCCTGGAGTGGGGACACCCTAAACTATGGCTACACCTTC. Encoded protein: CAWSGDTLNYGYTF.

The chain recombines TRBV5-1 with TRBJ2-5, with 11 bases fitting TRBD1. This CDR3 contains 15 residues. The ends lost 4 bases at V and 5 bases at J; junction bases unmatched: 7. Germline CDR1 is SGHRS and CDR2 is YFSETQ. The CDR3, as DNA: TGCGCCAGCAGCCCGAGGACAGGGGGCCGTGAGACCCAGTACTTC. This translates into CASSPRTGGRETQYF.

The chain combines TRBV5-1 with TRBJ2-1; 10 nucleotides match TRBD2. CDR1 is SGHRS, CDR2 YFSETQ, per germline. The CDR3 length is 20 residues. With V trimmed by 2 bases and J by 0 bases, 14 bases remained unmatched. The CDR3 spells CASSFYPLAGAMSSYNEQFF. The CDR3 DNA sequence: TGCGCCAGCAGCTTCTACCCCCTAGCGGGGGCCATGAGCTCCTACAATGAGCAGTTCTTC.

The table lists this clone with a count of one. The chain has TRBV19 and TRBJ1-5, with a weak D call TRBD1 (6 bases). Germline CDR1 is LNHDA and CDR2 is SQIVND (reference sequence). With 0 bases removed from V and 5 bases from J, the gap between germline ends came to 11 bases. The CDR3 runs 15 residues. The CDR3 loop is CASSIDRTGYQPQHF. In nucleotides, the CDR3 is TGTGCCAGTAGTATAGATCGTACAGGGTATCAGCCCCAGCATTTT.

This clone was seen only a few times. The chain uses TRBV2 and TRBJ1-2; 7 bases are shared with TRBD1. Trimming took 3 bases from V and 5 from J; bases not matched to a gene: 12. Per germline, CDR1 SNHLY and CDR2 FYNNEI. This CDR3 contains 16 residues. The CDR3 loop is CASSEGVTGRPYGYTF. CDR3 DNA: TGTGCCAGCAGTGAGGGGGTGACAGGGAGACCTTATGGCTACACCTTC.

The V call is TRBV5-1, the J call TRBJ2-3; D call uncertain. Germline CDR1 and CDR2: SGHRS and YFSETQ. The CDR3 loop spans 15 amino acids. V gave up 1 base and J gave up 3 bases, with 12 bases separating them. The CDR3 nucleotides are TGCGCCAGCAGCTTGAGTTGGAGTCGGACAGATACGCAGTATTTT. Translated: CASSLSWSRTDTQYF.